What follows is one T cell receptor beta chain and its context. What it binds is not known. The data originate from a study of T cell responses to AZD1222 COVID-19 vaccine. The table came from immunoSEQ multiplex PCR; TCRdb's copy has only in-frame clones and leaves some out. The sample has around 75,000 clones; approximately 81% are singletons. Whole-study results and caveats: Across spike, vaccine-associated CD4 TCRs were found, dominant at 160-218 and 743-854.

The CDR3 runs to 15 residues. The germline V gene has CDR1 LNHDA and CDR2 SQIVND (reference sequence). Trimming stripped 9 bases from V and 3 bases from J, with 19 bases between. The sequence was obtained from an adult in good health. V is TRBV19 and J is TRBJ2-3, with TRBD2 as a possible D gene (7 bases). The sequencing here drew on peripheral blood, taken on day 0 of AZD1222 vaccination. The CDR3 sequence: CASRESGTFTDTQYF. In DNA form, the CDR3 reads TGTGCCAGCCGCGAGAGCGGGACATTTACAGATACGCAGTATTTT.